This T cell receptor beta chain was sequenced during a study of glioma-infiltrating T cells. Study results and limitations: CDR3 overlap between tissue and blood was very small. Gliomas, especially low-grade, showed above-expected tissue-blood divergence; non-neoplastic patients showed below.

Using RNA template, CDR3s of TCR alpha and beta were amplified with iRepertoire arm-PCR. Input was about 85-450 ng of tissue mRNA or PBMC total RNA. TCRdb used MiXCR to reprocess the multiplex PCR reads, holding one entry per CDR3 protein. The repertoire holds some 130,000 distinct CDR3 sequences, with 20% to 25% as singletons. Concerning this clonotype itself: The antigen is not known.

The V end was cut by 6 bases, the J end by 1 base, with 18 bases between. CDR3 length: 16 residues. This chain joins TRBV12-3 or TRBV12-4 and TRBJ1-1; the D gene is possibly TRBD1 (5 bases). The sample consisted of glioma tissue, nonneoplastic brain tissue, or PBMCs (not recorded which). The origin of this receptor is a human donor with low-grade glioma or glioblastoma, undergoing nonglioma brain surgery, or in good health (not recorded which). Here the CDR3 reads CASRRPGTGKNTEAFF. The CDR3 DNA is TGTGCCAGCAGACGTCCCGGGACGGGAAAGAACACTGAAGCTTTCTTT.